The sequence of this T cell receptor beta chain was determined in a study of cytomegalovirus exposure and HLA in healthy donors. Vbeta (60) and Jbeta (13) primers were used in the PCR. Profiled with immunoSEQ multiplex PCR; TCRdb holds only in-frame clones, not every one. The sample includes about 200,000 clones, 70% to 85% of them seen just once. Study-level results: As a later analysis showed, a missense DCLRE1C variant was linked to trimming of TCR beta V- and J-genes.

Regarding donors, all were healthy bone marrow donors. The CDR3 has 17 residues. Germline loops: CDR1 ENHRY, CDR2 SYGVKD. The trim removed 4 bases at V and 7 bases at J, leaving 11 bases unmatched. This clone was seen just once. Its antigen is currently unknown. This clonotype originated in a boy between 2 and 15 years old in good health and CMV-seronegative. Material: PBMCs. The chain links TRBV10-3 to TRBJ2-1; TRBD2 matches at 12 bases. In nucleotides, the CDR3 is TGTGCCATCAGTGCCTCTCTCCTAGCGGGGGGGAGGAATGAGCAGTTCTTC. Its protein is CAISASLLAGGRNEQFF.